This T cell receptor beta chain was documented in a study of regulatory T cells in long-lasting Graves disease. Arm-PCR of CDR3 regions and iRepertoire HTBI primers were the basis on which TCR beta libraries were built. TCRdb reanalysed the multiplex PCR reads using MiXCR and keeps one entry per CDR3 protein. The sample shows about 500,000 distinct CDR3 sequences, 15% to 20% of them seen only once. The time point here: newly diagnosed GD, antithyroid drugs for less than 3 months. Preparation of the TCR library used RNA extracted from PBMCs. This clonotype was seen only once. As yet, its antigen is unknown. Study conclusions and caveats: TRBV28, TRBJ1-2 and TRBJ2-5 emerged as the favored segments in persistent disease. Shared public clonotypes totalled a few thousand in persistent patients, compared with around 930 in new patients.

V shed 2 bases and J shed 0 bases, with 12 bases lying between them. The CDR3 extends over 15 amino acids. Germline V CDR1 and CDR2: DFQATT, SNEGSKA (reference sequence). These sequences were also reported in another study, on T cells in Graves' hyperthyroidism and ophthalmopathy.

This chain connects TRBV20-1 to TRBJ2-3; D is possibly TRBD2 (6 bases). This material consisted of peripheral blood mononuclear cells (PBMCs), taken at new diagnosis, from a patient treated with antithyroid drugs. The TCR originated in a middle-aged man with Graves disease. CDR3 DNA sequence: TGCAGTGCTAGAAGGCCCAGCGGGAGCACAGATACGCAGTATTTT. Its translation is CSARRPSGSTDTQYF.